These 21 T cell receptor beta chains were sequenced from one sample in a study of HIV-infected patients and healthy controls. TCRdb re-derived calls from the 5' RACE reads in MiXCR, one entry per CDR3 protein. This table has tens of thousands of distinct CDR3 sequences, around 17% appearing once. The material sequenced was CD4+ T cells from blood. These receptors were collected from a human donor in good health.

The chain carries TRBV5-1 and TRBJ2-1; 7 bases match TRBD2. This CDR3 region has 16 residues. Germline V gene sequence: CDR1 SGHRS, CDR2 YFSETQ. The trim removed 0 bases at V and 6 bases at J, leaving 9 bases unmatched. The DNA for the CDR3 is TGCGCCAGCAGCTTGGGGGCGGCTAGCGGAGCCAATGAGCAGTTCTTC. This gives the protein CASSLGAASGANEQFF.

Many counts were recorded for this clonotype. The rearrangement links TRBV12-3 or TRBV12-4 to TRBJ1-5; D is undetermined. V was trimmed by 6 bases and J by 0 bases, leaving 12 bases between them. This CDR3 comprises 15 residues. CDR3 in amino acids: CASSKSGASNQPQHF. DNA of the CDR3: TGTGCCAGCAGCAAATCAGGAGCTAGCAATCAGCCCCAGCATTTT.

This clonotype was seen only a few times. This chain connects TRBV29-1 to TRBJ2-3; 7 bases are shared with TRBD2. Per germline, CDR1 SQVTM and CDR2 ANQGSEA. This CDR3 is built from 15 residues. The V gene end was trimmed by 4 bases and the J gene end by 8 bases; junction bases not matched to a gene: 15. This chain's CDR3 is CSVGNSRAGEGTQYF. The CDR3 nucleotides read TGCAGCGTTGGAAATAGTAGGGCGGGGGAGGGTACGCAGTATTTT.

In this sample, this clonotype turned up many times. V and J are TRBV5-1 and TRBJ2-5; D ambiguous. Deletions cut 0 bases from V and 4 bases from J, with 7 bases between. The CDR3 sequence is 13 residues long. CDR1 and CDR2 from the germline V gene are SGHRS and YFSETQ. The CDR3 region is CASSLEFPETQYF. Here the CDR3 DNA reads TGCGCCAGCAGCTTGGAGTTTCCAGAGACCCAGTACTTC.

In its sample, this clonotype was seen a few times. The chain is built from TRBV6-2 or TRBV6-3 and TRBJ2-5, with unresolved D. The germline V and J ends were trimmed by 7 bases and 3 bases, with 15 bases remaining between them. Germline V gives CDR1 MNHEY, CDR2 SVGEGT. This CDR3 spans 14 amino acids. CDR3 protein: CASNDGRQKETQYF. Written as DNA, the CDR3 is TGTGCCAGCAACGACGGACGTCAGAAAGAGACCCAGTACTTC.

This clonotype was found a few times. The rearrangement links TRBV7-3 to TRBJ2-1, with D perhaps matching TRBD2 (5 bases). Trimming stripped 5 bases from V and 8 bases from J, with 19 bases between. This CDR3 spans 15 amino acids. Germline CDR1 and CDR2: SGHTA and FQGTGA. The CDR3 DNA follows: TGTGCCAGCAGCATAGAGGGCCGGGCTGTCGATGAGCAGTTCTTC. The encoded protein is CASSIEGRAVDEQFF.

The chain joins TRBV4-3 to TRBJ1-2, with 10 nucleotides matching TRBD1. Germline V lookup: CDR1 LGHNA, CDR2 YSLEER. CDR3 length: 16 residues. Trimming at V came to 5 bases and at J to 8 bases, leaving 14 bases not matched to a gene. DNA of the CDR3: TGCGCCAGCAGCGGGAAGACAGGGGGCGACTCATCCGGCTACACCTTC. Its protein is CASSGKTGGDSSGYTF.

The CDR3 sequence: CASSPTLGETQYF. The CDR3 DNA reads as TGTGCCAGCTCACCAACGTTGGGAGAGACCCAGTACTTC. The chain combines TRBV18 with TRBJ2-5; D unresolved. There are 13 residues in the CDR3. Germline CDR1 KGHSH, CDR2 LQKENI. V gave up 2 bases and J gave up 4 bases, with 8 bases separating them. The full variable domain, completed using reference TRBV18 and TRBJ2-5, is NAGVMQNPRHLVRRRGQEARLRCSPMKGHSHVYWYRQLPEEGLKFMVYLQKENIIDESGMPKERFSAEFPKEGPSILRIQQVVRGDSAAYFCASSPTLGETQYFGPGTRLLVL.

This clonotype occurred many times. This chain joins TRBV4-3 and TRBJ2-7, with 8 bases identical to TRBD1. This CDR3 is 15 amino acids long. The ends lost 0 bases at V and 6 bases at J; junction bases unmatched: 7. The germline gives CDR1 LGHNA, CDR2 YSLEER. CDR3 nucleotide sequence: TGCGCCAGCAGCCAAGACCGGACAGGGAGAGTCGAGCAGTACTTC. It encodes CASSQDRTGRVEQYF.

This clonotype was observed many times. Written as DNA, the CDR3 is TGCAGTGCCCCGACAACTAGCGTACTAAATGAGCAGTTCTTC. This codes for CSAPTTSVLNEQFF. V is TRBV20-1 and J is TRBJ2-1, with TRBD2 matching over 7 bases. Germline CDR1 reads DFQATT; CDR2 reads SNEGSKA (reference sequence). This CDR3 spans 14 amino acids. Trimming took 6 bases from V and 7 from J; bases not matched to a gene: 12.

The V gene is TRBV27, the J gene TRBJ1-1; D remains unclear. Looked up from germline, CDR1 is MNHEY and CDR2 is SMNVEV (reference sequence). V was pared by 5 bases and J by 0 bases, with 10 bases between. The CDR3 is 14 amino acids. The CDR3 bases are TGTGCCAGCAGTCCCCGCGCTATGAACACTGAAGCTTTCTTT. The encoded protein is CASSPRAMNTEAFF.

The chain couples TRBV4-1 to TRBJ1-1; 7 bases map to TRBD1. In germline, CDR1 is MGHRA, CDR2 YSYEKL. With V trimmed by 5 bases and J by 1 base, 4 bases remained unmatched. The CDR3 runs to 14 residues. The CDR3 sequence is CASSSYRGNTEAFF. CDR3 DNA sequence: TGCGCCAGCAGCTCTTACAGGGGGAACACTGAAGCTTTCTTT.

This clonotype was seen only a few times. The rearrangement uses TRBV6-2 or TRBV6-3 and TRBJ2-6; D is perhaps TRBD2 (7 bases). The length of the CDR3 is 16 residues. CDR1 MNHEY and CDR2 SVGEGT come from the germline V gene. The V end was cut by 0 bases, the J end by 4 bases, with 10 bases between. The CDR3 reads CASSYSRGAGANVLTF. DNA of the CDR3: TGTGCCAGCAGTTACTCACGGGGGGCCGGGGCCAACGTCCTGACTTTC.

The V and J genes are TRBV14 and TRBJ2-1; 9 bases are a match to TRBD1. The trim removed 4 bases at V and 4 bases at J, leaving 5 bases unmatched. Germline values: CDR1 SGHDN, CDR2 FVKESK. The CDR3 totals 15 residues. For the CDR3, the DNA is TGTGCCAGCAGCCTGGGACAGGGTCATTACAATGAGCAGTTCTTC. Translated: CASSLGQGHYNEQFF. Full variable domain (rest looked up from reference TRBV14 and TRBJ2-1): EAGVTQFPSHSVIEKGQTVTLRCDPISGHDNLYWYRRVMGKEIKFLLHFVKESKQDESGMPNNRFLAERTGGTYSTLKVQPAELEDSGVYFCASSLGQGHYNEQFFGPGTRLTVL.

This clonotype was observed a handful of times. The chain couples TRBV14 to TRBJ1-3; TRBD1 matches at 10 bases. Trimming took 6 bases from V and 4 from J; bases not matched to a gene: 12. Germline CDR1 SGHDN, CDR2 FVKESK. The CDR3 runs to 17 residues. The CDR3 nucleotides are TGTGCCAGCAGACCTCCAACCGGGACAGGGGACGGAAACACCATATATTTT. As protein: CASRPPTGTGDGNTIYF.

In its sample, this clonotype was seen a few times. CDR3 residues: CAWTQGAKTQYF. In DNA, the CDR3 is TGTGCCTGGACGCAGGGGGCGAAGACCCAGTACTTC. The chain uses TRBV30 and TRBJ2-5, with 8 bases aligning to TRBD1. The CDR3 is 12 amino acids. Losses at the gene ends were 4 bases for V and 6 bases for J; bases not matched to a gene: 4. Per the germline V gene, CDR1 is GTSNPN and CDR2 is SVGIG (reference sequence).

This clonotype was found many times. This chain uses TRBV18 with TRBJ1-6, with a weak D call TRBD1 (5 bases). Germline-derived CDR1 and CDR2 are KGHSH and LQKENI. The CDR3 has 16 amino acids. Deletions cut 6 bases from V and 7 bases from J, with 19 bases between. CDR3: CASSSGTGVPNSPLHF. The CDR3 DNA sequence: TGTGCCAGCTCCTCTGGGACCGGGGTCCCGAATTCACCCCTCCACTTT.

V usage is TRBV4-2 and J usage is TRBJ2-1; a weak D match, TRBD2 (5 bases). The CDR3 runs 15 residues. Trimming removed 4 bases from V and 3 bases from J, with 13 bases in between. Germline lookup yields CDR1 LGHNA and CDR2 YNFKEQ. The CDR3: CASSRARGLYNEQFF. DNA of the CDR3: TGTGCCAGCAGCCGCGCCCGAGGACTCTACAATGAGCAGTTCTTC.

J is TRBJ1-1 and V is TRBV11-3, with D maybe TRBD1 (5 bases). Trimming shortened V by 5 bases and J by 0 bases, and 13 bases separated the two germline ends. The germline CDR1 and CDR2 sequences are SGHNT and YENEEA. This CDR3 spans 15 amino acids. CDR3 sequence reads: CASSRGNRLNTEAFF. CDR3 in DNA: TGTGCCAGCAGCAGGGGCAACCGTCTGAACACTGAAGCTTTCTTT. The entire variable domain, with the rest obtained from reference TRBV11-3 and TRBJ1-1, is as follows: EAGVVQSPRYKIIEKKQPVAFWCNPISGHNTLYWYLQNLGQGPELLIRYENEEAVDDSQLPKDRFSAERLKGVDSTLKIQPAELGDSAVYLCASSRGNRLNTEAFFGQGTRLTVV.

This clonotype was observed a few times. V and J are TRBV7-9 and TRBJ2-1; 8 bases are a match to TRBD2. CDR1 and CDR2 from the germline V gene are SEHNR and FQNEAQ (reference sequence). The CDR3 covers 14 residues. The V and J ends lost 1 base and 6 bases, in that order; junction bases with no gene match: 2. The chain's CDR3 is CASSLVGTSNEQFF. The CDR3 bases are TGTGCCAGCAGCTTAGTGGGGACTAGCAATGAGCAGTTCTTC.

The table lists this clonotype with a few counts. The rearrangement links TRBV11-2 to TRBJ2-1; 10 bases are a match to TRBD2. Per germline, CDR1 SGHAT and CDR2 FQNNGV. The CDR3 is 15 residues long. Losses at the gene ends were 1 base for V and 7 bases for J; bases not matched to a gene: 4. The CDR3 sequence: CASSLGGTSVNEQFF. As DNA, the CDR3 is TGTGCCAGCAGCTTAGGTGGGACTAGCGTTAATGAGCAGTTCTTC.